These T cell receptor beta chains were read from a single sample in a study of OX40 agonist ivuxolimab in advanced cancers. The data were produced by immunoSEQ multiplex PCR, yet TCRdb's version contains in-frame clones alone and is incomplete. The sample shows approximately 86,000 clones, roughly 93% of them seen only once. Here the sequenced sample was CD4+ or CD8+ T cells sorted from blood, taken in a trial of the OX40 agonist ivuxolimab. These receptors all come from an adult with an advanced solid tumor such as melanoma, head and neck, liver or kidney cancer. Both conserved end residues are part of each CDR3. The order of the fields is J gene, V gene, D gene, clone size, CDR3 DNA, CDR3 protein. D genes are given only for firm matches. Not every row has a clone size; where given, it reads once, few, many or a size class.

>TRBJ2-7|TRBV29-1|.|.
TGCAGCGTTGAACTATACACCGACGAGCAGTACTTC
CSVELYTDEQYF
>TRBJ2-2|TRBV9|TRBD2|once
TGTGCCAGCAGCGCGGCTAGCGGGCGGCGGAACACCGGGGAGCTGTTTTTT
CASSAASGRRNTGELFF
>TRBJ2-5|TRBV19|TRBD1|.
TGTGCCACCGAGGACAGGGGGCGAAGGGAGACCCAGTACTTC
CATEDRGRRETQYF
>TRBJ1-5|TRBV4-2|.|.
TGTGCCAGCAGCCAAGAGCCAGGGGTAGCCAACAATCAGCCCCAGCATTTT
CASSQEPGVANNQPQHF
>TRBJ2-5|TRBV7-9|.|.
TGTGCCAGCAGCTCGGGACAACTGCAAGAGACCCAGTACTTC
CASSSGQLQETQYF
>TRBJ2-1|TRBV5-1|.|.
TGCGCCAGCAGCCGCGGGATCTCCTACAATGAGCAGTTCTTC
CASSRGISYNEQFF
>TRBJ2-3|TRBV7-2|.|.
TGTGCCAGCAGCCGGACCGCCGTAGATACGCAGTATTTT
CASSRTAVDTQYF
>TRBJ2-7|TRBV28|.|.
TGTGCCAGCCTCAGGGGAGGTTCCTCCTACGAGCAGTACTTC
CASLRGGSSYEQYF
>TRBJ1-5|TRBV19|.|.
TGTGCCAGTAATAGCCTCAGGGTTGGGCAGCCCCAGCATTTT
CASNSLRVGQPQHF
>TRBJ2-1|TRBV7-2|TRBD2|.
TGTGCCAGCAGCTTATCGTCTAGCGGGACTTCCTACAATGAGCAGTTCTTC
CASSLSSSGTSYNEQFF
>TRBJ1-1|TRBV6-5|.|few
TGTGCCAGCAGTTACGGCAGGAACACTGAAGCTTTCTTT
CASSYGRNTEAFF
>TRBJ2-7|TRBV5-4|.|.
TGTGCCAGCAGCTTAGGGACTGCGAGGTACGAGCAGTACTTC
CASSLGTARYEQYF
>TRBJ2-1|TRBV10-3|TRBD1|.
TGTGCCATCAGTGGGAACCCGGACAGGGCAGGTGAGCAGTTCTTC
CAISGNPDRAGEQFF
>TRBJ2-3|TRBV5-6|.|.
TGTGCCAGCAGCGAAACTCAAGCGGGCACAGATACGCAGTATTTT
CASSETQAGTDTQYF
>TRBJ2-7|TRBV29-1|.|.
TGCAGCGTCATAGACAGGACCGCCTACGAGCAGTACTTC
CSVIDRTAYEQYF
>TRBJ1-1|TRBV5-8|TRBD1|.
TGTGCCAGCAGCATTGGACAGGGTTTTGGTGAAGCTTTCTTT
CASSIGQGFGEAFF
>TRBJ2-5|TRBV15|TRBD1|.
TGTGCCACCAGCAGGGCCCCTGGGACAGGCCGAGAGACCCAGTACTTC
CATSRAPGTGRETQYF
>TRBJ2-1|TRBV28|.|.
TGTGCCAGCAGGGAGGGGTGGAGCAATGAGCAGTTCTTC
CASREGWSNEQFF
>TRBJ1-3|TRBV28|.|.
TGTGCCAGCAGTTTACCTGGAAACACCATATATTTT
CASSLPGNTIYF
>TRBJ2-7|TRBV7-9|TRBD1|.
TGTGCCAGCAGCTGGACAGGGGGCGAAACCTACGAGCAGTACTTC
CASSWTGGETYEQYF
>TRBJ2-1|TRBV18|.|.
TGTGCCAGCTCACTCACCGGGACTCCGTGGAATGAGCAGTTCTTC
CASSLTGTPWNEQFF
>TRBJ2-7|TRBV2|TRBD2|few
TGTGCCAGCAGAGAAGTAGCGGGAGGTCTAAACGAGCAGTACTTC
CASREVAGGLNEQYF
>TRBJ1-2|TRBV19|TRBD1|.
TGTGCCAGTAGTGTGACAGGGGAGGATGTCTATGGCTACACCTTC
CASSVTGEDVYGYTF
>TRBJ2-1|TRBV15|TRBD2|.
TGTGCCACCAGCAGAGAAAGGCTAGCGGGAGTTCAAGAGCAGTTCTTC
CATSRERLAGVQEQFF
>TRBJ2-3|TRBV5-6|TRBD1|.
TGTGCCAGCAGCTCGATGGGACAGGGGGCTATAGATACGCAGTATTTT
CASSSMGQGAIDTQYF
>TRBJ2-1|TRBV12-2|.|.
TGTGCAAGTCCAAAAGTCCCTACCCCCCCTAATGAGCAGTTCTTC
CASPKVPTPPNEQFF
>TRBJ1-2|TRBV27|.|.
TGTGCCAGCAGTTTATCGACGCGACAGGATCAAGGCTACACCTTC
CASSLSTRQDQGYTF
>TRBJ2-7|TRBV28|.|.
TGTGCCAGCAGTCCTCATGGGGGCTCCTACGAGCAGTACTTC
CASSPHGGSYEQYF
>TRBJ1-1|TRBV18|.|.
TGTGCCAGCTCACCACCCTGGGGGAATATGAACACTGAAGCTTTCTTT
CASSPPWGNMNTEAFF
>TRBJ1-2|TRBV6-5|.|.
TGTGCCAGCACCCTCACGGGGCAGCTTTCTGGCTACACCTTC
CASTLTGQLSGYTF
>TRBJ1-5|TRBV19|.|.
TGTGCCAGTAAACCGGGCATACCCAATCAGCCCCAGCATTTT
CASKPGIPNQPQHF
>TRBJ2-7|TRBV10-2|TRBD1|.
TGCGCCAGCAGTGAGGGGACAGGCGTCTCCTACGAGCAGTACTTC
CASSEGTGVSYEQYF
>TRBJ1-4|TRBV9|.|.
TGTGCCAGCAGCACAGGACAGACAACTAATGAAAAACTGTTTTTT
CASSTGQTTNEKLFF
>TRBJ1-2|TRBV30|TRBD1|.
TGTGCCTGGAGGAACTCCGAATACTGGACAGGGGACTATGGCTACACCTTC
CAWRNSEYWTGDYGYTF
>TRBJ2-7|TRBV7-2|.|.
TGTGCCAGCAGCTTAGGGGGGTCCCACGAGCAGTACTTC
CASSLGGSHEQYF
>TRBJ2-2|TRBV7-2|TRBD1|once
TGTGCCAGCAGCTTAGCTGGGACAGGGACAACCGGGGAGCTGTTTTTT
CASSLAGTGTTGELFF
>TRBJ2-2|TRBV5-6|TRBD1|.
TGTGCCAGCAGCTTGCCGGGACAGGCGAACACCGGGGAGCTGTTTTTT
CASSLPGQANTGELFF
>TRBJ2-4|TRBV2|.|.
TGTGCCAGCACCCCACGGGGCAGTAGAAAAAACATTCAGTACTTC
CASTPRGSRKNIQYF
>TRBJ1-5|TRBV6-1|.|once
TGTGCCGCGGGGGGGGGTCGACACAATCAGCCCCAGCATTTT
CAAGGGRHNQPQHF
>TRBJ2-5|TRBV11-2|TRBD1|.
TGTGCCAGCAGCTTGAGACAGGGGCTAATGACCCAGTACTTC
CASSLRQGLMTQYF
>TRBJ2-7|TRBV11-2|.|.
TGTGCCAGCAGCTTTCGTTACTACGAGCAGTACTTC
CASSFRYYEQYF
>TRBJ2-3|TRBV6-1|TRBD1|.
TGTGCCAGCAGTGAAGCGTATGCGACAGGGGGAGGGGATACGCAGTATTTT
CASSEAYATGGGDTQYF
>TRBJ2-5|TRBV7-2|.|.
TGTGCCAGCAGCTTAGCGGGAGGCCGGGAGACCCAGTACTTC
CASSLAGGRETQYF
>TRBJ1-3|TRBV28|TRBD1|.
TGTGCCAGCAGCCCAGGGGGCACTAGGTCTGGAAACACCATATATTTT
CASSPGGTRSGNTIYF
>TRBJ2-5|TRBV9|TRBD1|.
TGTGCCAGCAGCGTAGGACCGACAGGGGAAGAGACCCAGTACTTC
CASSVGPTGEETQYF
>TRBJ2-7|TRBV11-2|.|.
TGTGCCAGCAGCTTACATAATGGCGGGACACAGCCCTACGAGCAGTACTTC
CASSLHNGGTQPYEQYF
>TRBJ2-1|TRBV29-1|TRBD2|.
TGCAGCGTAGTAGTGGGACTAGCCTCCTACAATGAGCAGTTCTTC
CSVVVGLASYNEQFF
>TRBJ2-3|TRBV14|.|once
TGTGCCAGCAGCCAAGTCCCAAATACGCAGTATTTT
CASSQVPNTQYF
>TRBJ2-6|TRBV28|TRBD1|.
TGTGCCAGCAGTTTGGGACAGGGGATAGGTGGGGCCAACGTCCTGACTTTC
CASSLGQGIGGANVLTF